One sample yielded the 24 T cell receptor beta chains listed below, sequenced in a study of cytomegalovirus exposure and HLA in healthy donors (dated by TCRdb to about 2017). The library was generated by the immunoSEQ multiplex PCR assay. The multiplex PCR relied on a mix of 60 forward primers for TCR Vbeta segments and 13 reverse primers for TCR Jbeta segments. Held by TCRdb, this immuneACCESS table contains in-frame sequences only and omits some clones. Under half of the omission traces to an unresolved V gene where checked; the cause of the rest is unknown. Here the sample has 250,000 to 350,000 clones; approximately 90% occur a single time. The ten biggest clones cover about 2.5% of the sample. The sequenced sample consisted of PBMCs. These receptors were taken from a woman between 18 and 30 years old in good health and CMV-seronegative.

V and J are TRBV29-1 and TRBJ1-1; 7 nucleotides line up with TRBD1. CDR3 length: 13 amino acids. Germline CDR1 reads SQVTM; CDR2 reads ANQGSEA. Trimming cost V 4 bases and J 4 bases; bases outside gene matches: 6. CDR3 loop: CSVGGQTVTEAFF. The CDR3 region has the DNA TGCAGCGTTGGGGGACAGACGGTCACTGAAGCTTTCTTT.

V and J are TRBV27 and TRBJ1-2, with 11 bases aligning to TRBD1. The J segment lost 0 bases and the V segment lost 6 bases, leaving 9 bases of the junction unmatched. The CDR3 covers 17 residues. CDR1 MNHEY and CDR2 SMNVEV come from the germline V gene (reference sequence). The CDR3 protein is CASSRGQGASANYGYTF. Written as DNA, the CDR3 is TGTGCCAGCAGCCGTGGACAGGGGGCATCGGCTAACTATGGCTACACCTTC.

This chain joins TRBV12-5 and TRBJ1-1, with D perhaps matching TRBD1 (6 bases). The CDR3 is made up of 17 amino acids. Germline V lookup: CDR1 LGHNT, CDR2 FRNRAP. Between the trimmed V and J ends, which lost 0 bases and 5 bases, there was a span of 19 bases. CDR3 nucleotides: TGTGCTAGTGGTTTGGTAGGAAGGACAGTAATTGAGACTGAAGCTTTCTTT. This gives the protein CASGLVGRTVIETEAFF.

The CDR3 sequence is CASSRTGVGNTIYF. CDR3 in DNA: TGTGCCAGCAGCCGGACAGGGGTTGGAAACACCATATATTTT. The chain carries TRBV27 and TRBJ1-3, with 9 bases aligning to TRBD1. Germline trimming cut 6 bases from V and 3 bases from J; bases unmatched to any gene: 3. The CDR3 loop spans 14 amino acids. Looked up from germline, CDR1 is MNHEY and CDR2 is SMNVEV (reference sequence).

The J gene is TRBJ2-1, the V gene TRBV5-4; 13 bases are shared with TRBD2. The CDR3 is 16 residues long. The ends lost 3 bases at V and 7 bases at J; junction bases unmatched: 7. Germline lookup yields CDR1 SGHNT and CDR2 YYREEE (reference sequence). CDR3 loop: CASSSTRTSGGNEQFF. The CDR3 DNA is TGTGCCAGCAGCTCAACACGGACTAGCGGGGGTAATGAGCAGTTCTTC.

This clone occurred a few times. This same CDR3 is encoded by further DNA sequences in the sample. The chain recombines TRBV5-6 with TRBJ1-5, with unresolved D. V was pared by 0 bases and J by 5 bases, with 3 bases between. The germline V gene encodes CDR1 SGHDT and CDR2 YYEEEE. This CDR3 contains 12 residues. CDR3 region: CASSLADQPQHF. The CDR3 nucleotides are TGTGCCAGCAGCTTGGCGGATCAGCCCCAGCATTTT.

The V call is TRBV5-1, the J call TRBJ1-2; TRBD1 matches at 8 bases. Germline V gene lookup returns CDR1 SGHRS and CDR2 YFSETQ. This CDR3 is built from 15 residues. V shed 2 bases and J 1 base; nucleotides not matched to a gene: 4. CDR3 sequence: CASSLEGQVNYGYTF. In nucleotides, the CDR3 is TGCGCCAGCAGCTTAGAGGGACAGGTTAACTATGGCTACACCTTC.

CDR3 protein: CASSRGQYGYTF. The CDR3 bases are TGTGCCAGCAGCCGGGGACAGTATGGCTACACCTTC. This rearrangement joins TRBV11-1 to TRBJ1-2; 7 bases map to TRBD1. This CDR3 contains 12 residues. V shed 5 bases and J 5 bases; nucleotides not matched to a gene: 2. Germline V CDR1 and CDR2: SGHAT, FQDESV (reference sequence).

The chain uses TRBV12-2 and TRBJ1-5. TRBV12-2 is tagged as a pseudogene. CDR3 length: 15 amino acids. The CDR3, as DNA: TGTGCAAGGGTCGGCGGAGGGTTTAGCAATCAGCCCCAGCATTTT. This translates into CARVGGGFSNQPQHF.

This chain joins TRBV12-5 and TRBJ2-5, with 9 bases aligning to TRBD1. This CDR3 contains 13 residues. Germline V gene data show CDR1 as LGHNT and CDR2 as FRNRAP. The trim removed 11 bases at V and 6 bases at J, leaving 10 bases unmatched. The DNA for the CDR3 is TGTGCTGGGTGTCAGGACAGGGGAAAGACCCAGTACTTC. This sequence encodes CAGCQDRGKTQYF.

J is TRBJ2-7 and V is TRBV5-1; possibly TRBD2 for D (5 bases). With 5 bases removed from V and 3 bases from J, the gap between germline ends came to 15 bases. Germline CDR1 SGHRS, CDR2 YFSETQ. The CDR3 is made up of 14 amino acids. The CDR3 here is CASSVRRAVYEQYF. For the CDR3, the DNA is TGCGCCAGCAGTGTGAGGCGGGCAGTCTACGAGCAGTACTTC.

In its sample, this clone was seen once. The chain carries TRBV23-1 and TRBJ1-6; TRBD1 matches at 10 bases. TRBV23-1 is known as an ORF, though its function is uncertain. This CDR3 is built from 14 residues. After removal of 6 bases from V and 9 bases from J, the junction contained 5 bases not matched to a gene. Written as DNA, the CDR3 is TGCGCCAGCAGGGGGACAGGGGATGTTTCACCCCTCCACTTT. It yields the protein CASRGTGDVSPLHF.

This chain links TRBV4-1 with TRBJ1-5; TRBD1 aligns across 8 bases. The V and J ends lost 4 bases and 5 bases, in that order; junction bases with no gene match: 19. Germline V lookup: CDR1 MGHRA, CDR2 YSYEKL. The CDR3 sequence is 19 residues long. The CDR3 sequence: CASSRLTTFGQGWDQPQHF. The DNA of the CDR3 is TGCGCCAGCAGCCGCCTAACTACCTTCGGACAGGGCTGGGATCAGCCCCAGCATTTT.

The J gene is TRBJ2-4, the V gene TRBV4-1; D remains unclear. The germline gives CDR1 MGHRA, CDR2 YSYEKL. V gave up 0 bases and J gave up 0 bases, with 6 bases separating them. The CDR3 runs 15 residues. The CDR3 reads CASSQDEVAKNIQYF. CDR3 in DNA: TGCGCCAGCAGCCAAGATGAGGTAGCCAAAAACATTCAGTACTTC.

This chain links TRBV6-6 with TRBJ1-1, with D perhaps matching TRBD1 (6 bases). The V end lost 3 bases, the J end lost 7 bases, and 18 bases lay between the germline ends. Germline V gives CDR1 MNHNY, CDR2 SVGAGI (reference sequence). The CDR3 sequence is 15 residues long. CDR3 DNA: TGTGCCAGCAGTTATGCACCACAGGGCTACAGTGAAGCTTTCTTT. Amino acid sequence: CASSYAPQGYSEAFF.

This chain uses TRBV27 with TRBJ2-7; 7 bases align to TRBD2. V shed 3 bases, J shed 3 bases, and the junction held 8 bases outside the gene matches. The germline gives CDR1 MNHEY, CDR2 SMNVEV (reference sequence). The CDR3 consists of 15 residues. CDR3 nucleotide sequence: TGTGCCAGCAGTTTTATAGCTGGGGGGGGCTACGAGCAGTACTTC. Translating it yields CASSFIAGGGYEQYF.

The gene calls are TRBV5-1 and TRBJ2-5, with D possibly matching TRBD2 (6 bases). The germline gives CDR1 SGHRS, CDR2 YFSETQ. CDR3 length: 14 residues. Deletions cut 4 bases from V and 7 bases from J, with 17 bases between. The CDR3 spells CASSGGTPLGTQYF. CDR3 DNA: TGCGCCAGCAGCGGGGGGACCCCTTTAGGGACCCAGTACTTC.

This rearrangement joins TRBV5-5 to TRBJ2-7; weak D call: TRBD1 (5 bases). The CDR3 length is 15 residues. V lost 0 bases and J lost 5, with 15 bases in between. CDR1 is SGHKS, CDR2 YYEKEE, per germline (reference sequence). The CDR3, as DNA: TGTGCCAGCAGCTTGGAGGTCATGGAACAGGACGAGCAGTACTTC. Protein: CASSLEVMEQDEQYF.

Here the CDR3 DNA reads TGCGCCAGCAGCCCGGGGACAGATGAAAAACTGTTTTTT. Its translation: CASSPGTDEKLFF. V is TRBV5-1 and J is TRBJ1-4; TRBD1 agrees at 7 bases. Germline values: CDR1 SGHRS, CDR2 YFSETQ. The CDR3 is 13 amino acids. Trimming removed 4 bases from V and 6 bases from J; junction bases left unmatched: 3.

The chain uses TRBV4-1 and TRBJ2-1; TRBD2 aligns across 8 bases. Germline V gene data show CDR1 as MGHRA and CDR2 as YSYEKL. The CDR3 consists of 16 residues. Unmatched junction bases numbered 5, after V lost 2 bases and J lost 2 bases. The CDR3 is CASSQLGLVAYNEQFF. The CDR3 region has the DNA TGCGCCAGCAGCCAATTGGGACTAGTAGCCTACAATGAGCAGTTCTTC.

V is TRBV29-1 and J is TRBJ1-2; D not certain. The CDR3 extends over 11 amino acids. Germline V CDR1 and CDR2: SQVTM, ANQGSEA. V was shortened by 6 bases and J by 8 bases, with 13 bases between the two germline ends. This CDR3 reads CSVPEGSGYTF. Here the CDR3 DNA reads TGCAGCGTCCCAGAGGGTTCGGGCTACACCTTC.

J is TRBJ2-3 and V is TRBV5-1; TRBD1 matches at 8 bases. The CDR3 covers 13 residues. Germline loops: CDR1 SGHRS, CDR2 YFSETQ. After removal of 4 bases from V and 4 bases from J, the junction contained 2 bases not matched to a gene. The CDR3 protein is CASSVQGADTQYF. The CDR3 DNA reads TGCGCCAGCAGCGTACAGGGGGCAGATACGCAGTATTTT. Looking up the rest from reference TRBV5-1 and TRBJ2-3 gives the full variable domain: KAGVTQTPRYLIKTRGQQVTLSCSPISGHRSVSWYQQTPGQGLQFLFEYFSETQRNKGNFPGRFSGRQFSNSRSEMNVSTLELGDSALYLCASSVQGADTQYFGPGTRLTVL.

This chain joins TRBV11-3 and TRBJ2-1, with D possibly being TRBD2 (6 bases). Trimming shortened V by 0 bases and J by 11 bases, and 11 bases separated the two germline ends. The CDR3 extends over 13 amino acids. CDR1 SGHNT and CDR2 YENEEA come from the germline V gene. CDR3 region: CASSLETGSQQFF. CDR3 in DNA: TGTGCCAGCAGCTTAGAAACCGGGAGTCAGCAGTTCTTC.

This clone was seen a handful of times. The rearrangement uses TRBV6-5 and TRBJ2-5, with D maybe TRBD2 (5 bases). V was pared by 5 bases and J by 6 bases, with 13 bases between. CDR3 size: 13 residues. Per the germline V gene, CDR1 is MNHEY and CDR2 is SVGAGI. In nucleotides, the CDR3 is TGTGCCAGCAGTGACTACGTGGCCCAGACCCAGTACTTC. Its protein product is CASSDYVAQTQYF.